The 30 T cell receptor beta chains listed next were all sequenced from one sample in a study of radiation and T cells in renal cell carcinoma. Libraries were prepared by immunoSEQ multiplex PCR; TCRdb keeps only in-frame clonotypes and omits some of them. The data contain tens of thousands of clones, just over 85% of them singletons. Time point described: blood 2 weeks post-SBRT. Treatment indicated: 15 Gy SBRT to primary tumor, nephrectomy 4 weeks later. Sample: blood, taken from a patient whose treatment included radiotherapy and nephrectomy. The receptors were sampled from a woman in her forties or fifties with renal cell carcinoma.

The rearrangement links TRBV7-3 to TRBJ2-3, with unresolved D. With 6 bases removed from V and 5 bases from J, the gap between germline ends came to 6 bases. CDR1 SGHTA and CDR2 FQGTGA come from the germline V gene. The CDR3 is 11 residues long. The CDR3 DNA follows: TGTGCCAGCAGTTCGAGAGATACGCAGTATTTT. As protein: CASSSRDTQYF.

V gene TRBV7-9 combines with J gene TRBJ2-7; TRBD2 might be the D (6 bases). Trimming shortened V by 5 bases and J by 0 bases, and 26 bases separated the two germline ends. The CDR3 runs to 19 residues. The germline CDR1 and CDR2 sequences are SEHNR and FQNEAQ (reference sequence). The CDR3 reads CASSPRWGPGGLSSYEQYF. CDR3 sequence (DNA): TGTGCCAGCAGCCCCCGATGGGGCCCTGGGGGACTTAGCTCCTACGAGCAGTACTTC.

This chain joins TRBV18 and TRBJ2-3; 11 positions match TRBD2. V trimming: 4 bases; J trimming: 0 bases; junction bases outside the gene matches: 3. This CDR3 comprises 16 residues. CDR1 is KGHSH, CDR2 LQKENI, per germline. As DNA, the CDR3 is TGTGCCAGCTCACGGACTAGCGGGCCTAGCACAGATACGCAGTATTTT. Translating it yields CASSRTSGPSTDTQYF.

This chain joins TRBV6-1 and TRBJ2-1; D tentatively fits TRBD1 or TRBD2 (5 bases each). CDR3 length: 13 residues. V lost 6 bases and J lost 7, with 13 bases in between. Germline CDR1 is MNHNS and CDR2 is SASEGT. DNA for the CDR3: TGTGCCAGCAGCGGGGCCCTCGGGAATGAGCAGTTCTTC. The encoded protein is CASSGALGNEQFF.

The chain couples TRBV18 to TRBJ2-7, with TRBD1 matching over 7 bases. CDR1 is KGHSH, CDR2 LQKENI, per germline. V dropped 3 bases and J dropped 2; count of bases not matched to a gene: 4. This CDR3 is built from 14 residues. The CDR3 region is CASSPRTGTYEQYF. The CDR3 DNA follows: TGTGCCAGCTCACCCAGGACAGGAACCTACGAGCAGTACTTC.

The rearrangement links TRBV29-1 to TRBJ1-2, with a tentative D call TRBD1 (5 bases). V gave up 2 bases and J gave up 4 bases, with 11 bases separating them. This CDR3 comprises 13 residues. Germline CDR1 and CDR2: SQVTM and ANQGSEA. The CDR3 DNA reads TGCAGCGTTGAATCCCTTGGGGGCTATGGCTACACCTTC. It encodes CSVESLGGYGYTF.

The genes are TRBV20-1 and TRBJ2-1; D gene ambiguous. CDR3 length: 11 amino acids. The V and J ends lost 3 bases and 3 bases respectively, with 3 bases between them. CDR1 is DFQATT and CDR2 is SNEGSKA in the germline V gene (reference sequence). The CDR3 region is CSARDYNEQFF. The CDR3 DNA follows: TGCAGTGCTAGGGACTACAATGAGCAGTTCTTC.

This clone has just a few counts. CDR3: CATTSGGDRSSYNEQFF. CDR3 nucleotide sequence: TGTGCCACCACCAGCGGGGGTGACAGGAGCTCCTACAATGAGCAGTTCTTC. This chain joins TRBV28 and TRBJ2-1; 8 nucleotides agree with TRBD2. V shed 10 bases and J 0 bases; nucleotides not matched to a gene: 14. This CDR3 is built from 17 residues. CDR1 MDHEN and CDR2 SYDVKM come from the germline V gene. Full variable domain (missing parts from reference TRBV28 and TRBJ2-1): DVKVTQSSRYLVKRTGEKVFLECVQDMDHENMFWYRQDPGLGLRLIYFSYDVKMKEKGDIPEGYSVSREKKERFSLILESASTNQTSMYLCATTSGGDRSSYNEQFFGPGTRLTVL.

A single count supports this clone. The genes are TRBV4-2 and TRBJ1-2; TRBD1 aligns across 8 bases. The V segment lost 0 bases and the J segment 4 bases; nucleotides outside the gene matches: 10. Germline CDR1 reads LGHNA; CDR2 reads YNFKEQ. The length of the CDR3 is 17 residues. The CDR3 sequence is CASSQDLLAGGVYGYTF. The CDR3 DNA follows: TGTGCCAGCAGCCAAGATCTTTTAGCAGGGGGCGTCTATGGCTACACCTTC.

The V gene is TRBV18, the J gene TRBJ2-5, with 7 bases matching TRBD1. The germline CDR1 and CDR2 sequences are KGHSH and LQKENI. The V and J ends lost 3 bases and 6 bases, in that order; junction bases with no gene match: 7. CDR3 length: 14 residues. This CDR3 is CASSPGTEGQTQYF. As DNA, the CDR3 is TGTGCCAGCTCACCCGGGACAGAGGGCCAGACCCAGTACTTC. The full variable domain, in which reference TRBV18 and TRBJ2-5 provide the parts outside the CDR3, is NAGVMQNPRHLVRRRGQEARLRCSPMKGHSHVYWYRQLPEEGLKFMVYLQKENIIDESGMPKERFSAEFPKEGPSILRIQQVVRGDSAAYFCASSPGTEGQTQYFGPGTRLLVL.

The chain has TRBV11-2 and TRBJ2-5; unclear D gene. The CDR3 extends over 14 amino acids. V was shortened by 5 bases and J by 4 bases, with 14 bases between the two germline ends. Germline values: CDR1 SGHAT, CDR2 FQNNGV. The CDR3 loop is CASSPRRLAETQYF. The CDR3 DNA follows: TGTGCCAGCAGCCCCCGCAGGTTAGCAGAGACCCAGTACTTC. Full variable domain (outside the CDR3, taken from reference TRBV11-2 and TRBJ2-5): EAGVAQSPRYKIIEKRQSVAFWCNPISGHATLYWYQQILGQGPKLLIQFQNNGVVDDSQLPKDRFSAERLKGVDSTLKIQPAKLEDSAVYLCASSPRRLAETQYFGPGTRLLVL.

The rearrangement uses TRBV5-1 and TRBJ2-3, with D uncertain. With 7 bases removed from V and 1 base from J, the gap between germline ends came to 16 bases. This CDR3 has 15 amino acids. Germline loops: CDR1 SGHRS, CDR2 YFSETQ. CDR3 protein: CASRPWGRGTDTQYF. The CDR3 bases are TGCGCCAGCCGCCCCTGGGGTCGGGGCACAGATACGCAGTATTTT.

This chain connects TRBV30 to TRBJ1-2; possible D gene TRBD1, 5 bases. Germline V gives CDR1 GTSNPN, CDR2 SVGIG (reference sequence). This CDR3 region has 13 residues. V was cut by 3 bases and J by 6 bases, with 14 bases left in between. DNA for the CDR3: TGTGCCTGGAGCAGGGAGGGAAAGAATGGCTACACCTTC. Residues: CAWSREGKNGYTF.

This sequence joins TRBV5-1 and TRBJ2-5; D gene unclear. V shed 4 bases and J shed 1 base, with 8 bases lying between them. The CDR3 totals 13 residues. CDR1 and CDR2 (germline): SGHRS, YFSETQ. Here the CDR3 DNA reads TGCGCCAGCAGCCCCGGGCCCCAAGAGACCCAGTACTTC. As protein: CASSPGPQETQYF. Drawing the rest from reference TRBV5-1 and TRBJ2-5, the complete variable domain is KAGVTQTPRYLIKTRGQQVTLSCSPISGHRSVSWYQQTPGQGLQFLFEYFSETQRNKGNFPGRFSGRQFSNSRSEMNVSTLELGDSALYLCASSPGPQETQYFGPGTRLLVL.

The CDR3 bases are TGTGCCAGCAGTGAAGACGGGGGCCACACAGATACGCAGTATTTT. This gives the protein CASSEDGGHTDTQYF. The chain joins TRBV25-1 to TRBJ2-3, with D possibly called TRBD1 or TRBD2 (6 bases each). V lost 2 bases, J lost 2 bases, and 11 bases lay in between. The CDR3 is made up of 15 amino acids. Looked up from germline, CDR1 is MGHDK and CDR2 is SYGVNS.

The J gene is TRBJ1-3, the V gene TRBV5-6, with D hard to call. CDR3 size: 13 residues. Trimming stripped 0 bases from V and 3 bases from J, with 4 bases between. Per the germline V gene, CDR1 is SGHDT and CDR2 is YYEEEE. CDR3 amino acids: CASSLVGGNTIYF. For the CDR3, the DNA is TGTGCCAGCAGCTTGGTAGGTGGAAACACCATATATTTT.

This clone was observed a few times. The rearrangement links TRBV7-9 to TRBJ1-1, with D perhaps TRBD1 (5 bases). The CDR3 is 15 amino acids. CDR1 is SEHNR and CDR2 is FQNEAQ in the germline V gene (reference sequence). V dropped 5 bases and J dropped 1 base, with 14 bases sitting between them. The CDR3: CASSQGFGENTEAFF. CDR3 coding DNA: TGTGCCAGCAGCCAGGGATTCGGGGAGAACACTGAAGCTTTCTTT.

The chain combines TRBV7-9 with TRBJ2-7, with 7 nucleotides matching TRBD1. The CDR3 has 15 residues. V shed 5 bases and J 0 bases; nucleotides not matched to a gene: 7. Germline V lookup: CDR1 SEHNR, CDR2 FQNEAQ (reference sequence). In DNA form, the CDR3 reads TGTGCCAGCAGCCTCGGGACAGTGCGCTCCTACGAGCAGTACTTC. This sequence encodes CASSLGTVRSYEQYF.

The V and J genes are TRBV7-3 and TRBJ2-1, with 14 bases aligning to TRBD2. Germline V gene data show CDR1 as SGHTA and CDR2 as FQGTGA. The CDR3 extends over 17 amino acids. Trimming at V came to 5 bases and at J to 5 bases, leaving 8 bases not matched to a gene. The CDR3 reads CASSPGTSGSYNNEQFF. CDR3 DNA sequence: TGTGCCAGCAGCCCGGGGACTAGCGGGAGTTACAACAATGAGCAGTTCTTC.

The chain couples TRBV18 to TRBJ2-5, with 9 nucleotides matching TRBD1. The germline V gene has CDR1 KGHSH and CDR2 LQKENI. Unmatched junction bases numbered 8, after V lost 4 bases and J lost 5 bases. The CDR3 consists of 15 residues. The CDR3 DNA reads as TGTGCCAGCTCACTCGACAGGGGGAGAGGGGAGACCCAGTACTTC. As protein: CASSLDRGRGETQYF.

The genes are TRBV4-3 and TRBJ2-6; D is ambiguous. The V end lost 0 bases, the J end lost 1 base, and 4 bases lay between the germline ends. The germline CDR1 and CDR2 sequences are LGHNA and YSLEER. The CDR3 runs 15 residues. CDR3 in DNA: TGCGCCAGCAGCCAAGACTATTCTGGGGCCAACGTCCTGACTTTC. It is translated as CASSQDYSGANVLTF.

The chain is built from TRBV6-5 and TRBJ2-3, with 8 bases aligning to TRBD2. The germline V gene encodes CDR1 MNHEY and CDR2 SVGAGI. V shed 4 bases and J 3 bases; nucleotides not matched to a gene: 6. The CDR3 is 15 residues long. CDR3 sequence (DNA): TGTGCCAGCAGTTCGGGAGCGGGAGAGACAGATACGCAGTATTTT. This translates into CASSSGAGETDTQYF.

The chain uses TRBV11-3 and TRBJ2-1; D gene unclear. CDR1 is SGHNT, CDR2 YENEEA, per germline. The CDR3 covers 15 residues. V gave up 1 base and J gave up 5 bases, with 12 bases separating them. The CDR3 DNA reads as TGTGCCAGCAGCTTAGGGCGGAGTCAAGACAATGAGCAGTTCTTC. This gives the protein CASSLGRSQDNEQFF. The variable domain in full, completed from reference TRBV11-3 and TRBJ2-1, reads EAGVVQSPRYKIIEKKQPVAFWCNPISGHNTLYWYLQNLGQGPELLIRYENEEAVDDSQLPKDRFSAERLKGVDSTLKIQPAELGDSAVYLCASSLGRSQDNEQFFGPGTRLTVL.

This chain uses TRBV7-2 with TRBJ2-7; D remains ambiguous. Trimming took off 5 bases at V and 3 bases at J, with 17 bases between the two ends. The germline V gene has CDR1 SGHTA and CDR2 FQGNSA. The CDR3 runs 15 residues. CDR3 sequence reads: CASSIGRASDYEQYF. The DNA of the CDR3 is TGTGCCAGCAGCATTGGCCGGGCCTCAGACTACGAGCAGTACTTC.

The V gene is TRBV5-8, the J gene TRBJ1-5; D is unclear. Trimming pared 2 bases from V and 5 bases from J, leaving 5 bases between. Germline V gene lookup returns CDR1 SGHTS and CDR2 YDEGEE. This CDR3 comprises 12 residues. The DNA of the CDR3 is TGTGCCAGCAGCTTCTTACATCAGCCCCAGCATTTT. Its protein is CASSFLHQPQHF.

This clone was detected only once. V usage is TRBV28 and J usage is TRBJ2-3; 11 bases fit TRBD2. CDR1 is MDHEN, CDR2 SYDVKM, per germline. After removal of 3 bases from V and 7 bases from J, the junction contained 6 bases not matched to a gene. The CDR3 is 15 residues long. The CDR3 sequence: CASSLLAGGPYTQYF. The CDR3, as DNA: TGTGCCAGCAGTTTGTTAGCGGGGGGGCCTTATACGCAGTATTTT.

The chain has TRBV28 and TRBJ1-2; 9 bases align to TRBD1. CDR1 and CDR2 from the germline V gene are MDHEN and SYDVKM. V gave up 6 bases and J gave up 5 bases; unmatched junction bases: 10. The CDR3 consists of 15 residues. Here the CDR3 DNA reads TGTGCCAGCAGACGCGACAGGGGGGTACGTTATGGCTACACCTTC. Its translation is CASRRDRGVRYGYTF.

The V gene is TRBV19, the J gene TRBJ1-1, with 9 bases lining up with TRBD1. V lost 6 bases to trimming and J lost 1 base; unmatched junction nucleotides: 3. The CDR3 is made up of 14 amino acids. Germline loops: CDR1 LNHDA, CDR2 SQIVND (reference sequence). The CDR3: CASSRDRENTEAFF. CDR3 sequence (DNA): TGTGCCAGTAGCAGGGACAGGGAGAACACTGAAGCTTTCTTT.

The chain employs TRBV7-2 and TRBJ2-1, with TRBD2 matching 11 bases. The CDR3 spans 18 residues. Germline values: CDR1 SGHTA, CDR2 FQGNSA. Germline trimming cut 2 bases from V and 2 bases from J; bases unmatched to any gene: 8. CDR3 amino acids: CASSLFPRSGRAYNEQFF. The DNA of the CDR3 is TGTGCCAGCAGCTTATTCCCCCGTAGCGGGAGGGCCTACAATGAGCAGTTCTTC.

This chain uses TRBV7-2 with TRBJ2-7; D perhaps matches TRBD2 (6 bases). Germline CDR1 and CDR2: SGHTA and FQGNSA. CDR3 length: 15 amino acids. V was shortened by 1 base and J by 5 bases, with 15 bases between the two germline ends. The DNA for the CDR3 is TGTGCCAGCAGCTTAGTTGTGGGACTCGGACACGAGCAGTACTTC. It is translated as CASSLVVGLGHEQYF.